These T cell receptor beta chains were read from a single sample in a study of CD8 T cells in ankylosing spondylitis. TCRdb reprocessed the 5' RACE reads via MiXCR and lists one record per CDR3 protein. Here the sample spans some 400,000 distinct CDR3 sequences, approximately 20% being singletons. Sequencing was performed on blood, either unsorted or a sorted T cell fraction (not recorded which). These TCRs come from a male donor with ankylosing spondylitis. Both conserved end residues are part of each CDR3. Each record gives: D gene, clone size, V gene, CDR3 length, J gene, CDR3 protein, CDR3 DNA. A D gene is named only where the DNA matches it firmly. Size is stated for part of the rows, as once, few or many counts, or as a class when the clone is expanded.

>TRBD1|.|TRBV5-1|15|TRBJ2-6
CASSPRGSGANVLTF
TGCGCCAGCAGCCCCAGGGGGTCTGGGGCCAACGTCCTGACTTTC
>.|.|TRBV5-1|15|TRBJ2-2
CASSSGRGEAGELFF
TGCGCCAGCAGCTCGGGCCGTGGAGAGGCCGGGGAGCTGTTTTTT
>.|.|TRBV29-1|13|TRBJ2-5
CSVGWRIRETQYF
TGCAGCGTTGGTTGGCGCATCAGGGAGACCCAGTACTTC
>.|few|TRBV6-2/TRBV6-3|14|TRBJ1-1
CASRSTEEWGGAFF
TGTGCCAGCAGAAGCACAGAAGAATGGGGGGGAGCTTTCTTT
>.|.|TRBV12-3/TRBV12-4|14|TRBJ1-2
CASSLNSFNYGYTF
TGTGCCAGCAGTTTAAACAGCTTTAACTATGGCTACACCTTC
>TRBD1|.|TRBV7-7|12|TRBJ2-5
CASSPGQGPRYF
TGTGCCAGCAGCCCCGGACAGGGCCCTCGGTACTTC
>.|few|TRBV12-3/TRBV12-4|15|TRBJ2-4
CASSPGGLAKNIQYF
TGTGCCAGCAGTCCCGGGGGACTAGCCAAAAACATTCAGTACTTC
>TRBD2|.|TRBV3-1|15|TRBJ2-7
CASSLRLAGVHEQYF
TGTGCCAGCAGCCTCAGACTAGCGGGAGTCCACGAGCAGTACTTC
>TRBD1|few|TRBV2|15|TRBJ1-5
CASSPDRGHNQPQHF
TGTGCCAGCAGTCCGGACAGGGGACACAATCAGCCCCAGCATTTT
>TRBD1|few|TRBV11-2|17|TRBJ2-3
CASSFAGTGGGWNTQYF
TGTGCCAGCAGCTTCGCCGGGACAGGGGGAGGGTGGAATACGCAGTATTTT
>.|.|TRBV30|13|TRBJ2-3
CAWSVRSADTQYF
TGTGCCTGGAGTGTACGATCCGCAGATACGCAGTATTTT
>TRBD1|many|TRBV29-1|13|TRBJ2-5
CSVAWTGQETQYF
TGCAGCGTGGCGTGGACAGGGCAAGAGACCCAGTACTTC
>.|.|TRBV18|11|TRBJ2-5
CASLTSETQYF
TGTGCCAGCCTCACATCAGAGACCCAGTACTTC
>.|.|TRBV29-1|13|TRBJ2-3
CSVAGPSTDTQYF
TGCAGCGTTGCAGGGCCGTCCACAGATACGCAGTATTTT
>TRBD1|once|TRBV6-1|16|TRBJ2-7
CASSEVGDRAPYEQYF
TGTGCCAGCAGTGAAGTGGGGGACAGGGCGCCCTACGAGCAGTACTTC
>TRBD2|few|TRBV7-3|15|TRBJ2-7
CASSLASGSQYEQYF
TGTGCCAGCAGCTTAGCCAGCGGGAGTCAGTACGAGCAGTACTTC
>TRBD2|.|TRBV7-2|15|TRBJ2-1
CASSLVAGKVGEQFF
TGTGCCAGCAGCTTAGTAGCGGGAAAGGTTGGGGAGCAGTTCTTC
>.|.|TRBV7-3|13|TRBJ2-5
CASSLGPDGTQYF
TGTGCCAGCAGCTTGGGACCCGACGGGACCCAGTACTTC
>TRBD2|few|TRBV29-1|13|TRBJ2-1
CSSLAGGPGEQFF
TGCAGCTCACTAGCGGGAGGGCCTGGTGAGCAGTTCTTC
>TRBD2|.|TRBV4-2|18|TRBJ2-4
CASSQDSLADPTKNIQYF
TGTGCCAGCAGCCAAGACTCACTAGCGGATCCTACCAAAAACATTCAGTACTTC
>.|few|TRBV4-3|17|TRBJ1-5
CASSQVLGGRAGQPQHF
TGCGCCAGCAGCCAAGTCCTCGGGGGCAGGGCTGGTCAGCCCCAGCATTTT
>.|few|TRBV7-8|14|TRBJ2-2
CASSLVLGTGELFF
TGTGCCAGCAGCTTAGTTCTGGGTACCGGGGAGCTGTTTTTT
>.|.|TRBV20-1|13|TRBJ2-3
CSAYQTVTDTQYF
TGCAGTGCCTATCAGACAGTCACAGATACGCAGTATTTT
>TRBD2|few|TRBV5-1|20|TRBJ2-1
CASSRTTGLAGVVLTDEQFF
TGCGCCAGCAGCCGCACTACGGGACTAGCGGGAGTTGTATTGACGGATGAGCAGTTCTTC
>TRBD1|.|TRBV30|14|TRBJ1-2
CAWTPGTANYGYTF
TGTGCCTGGACGCCCGGGACAGCAAACTATGGCTACACCTTC
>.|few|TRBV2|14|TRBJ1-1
CASSQQGLNTEAFF
TGTGCCAGCAGCCAACAGGGCTTGAACACTGAAGCTTTCTTT
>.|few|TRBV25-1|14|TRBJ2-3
CASSTRQELDTQYF
TGTGCCAGCAGTACACGACAGGAGTTAGATACGCAGTATTTT
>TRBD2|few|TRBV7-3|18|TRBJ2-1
CASSSEGGRAVSYNEQFF
TGTGCCAGCAGCTCGGAGGGCGGGAGGGCCGTATCCTACAATGAGCAGTTCTTC
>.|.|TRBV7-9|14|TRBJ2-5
CASSSHVPTGTQYF
TGTGCCAGCAGCTCCCACGTCCCGACTGGGACCCAGTACTTC
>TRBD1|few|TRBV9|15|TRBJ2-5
CASSGSNRGQETQYF
TGTGCCAGCAGCGGTTCAAACAGGGGGCAAGAGACCCAGTACTTC
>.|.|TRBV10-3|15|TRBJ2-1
CAIMGAGVRYNEQFF
TGTGCCATCATGGGGGCGGGAGTCCGATACAATGAGCAGTTCTTC
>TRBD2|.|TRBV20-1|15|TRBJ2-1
CSAQTSGRTYNEQFF
TGCAGTGCACAGACTAGCGGGAGGACTTACAATGAGCAGTTCTTC
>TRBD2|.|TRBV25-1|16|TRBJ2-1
CASSELAGGPSTEQFF
TGTGCCAGCAGTGAGTTAGCGGGAGGGCCTAGCACAGAGCAGTTCTTC
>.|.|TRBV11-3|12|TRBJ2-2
CASSLDYGELFF
TGTGCCAGCAGCTTAGACTACGGGGAGCTGTTTTTT
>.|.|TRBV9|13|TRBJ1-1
CASSVEINTEAFF
TGTGCCAGCAGCGTCGAAATAAACACTGAAGCTTTCTTT
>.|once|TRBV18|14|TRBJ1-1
CASSPRQDYTEAFF
TGTGCCAGCTCACCGCGACAGGATTACACTGAAGCTTTCTTT
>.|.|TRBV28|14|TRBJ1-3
CASRPPGDGNTIYF
TGTGCCAGCAGGCCCCCGGGGGACGGAAACACCATATATTTT
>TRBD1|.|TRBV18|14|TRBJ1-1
CASSRQGENTEAFF
TGTGCCAGCTCCCGACAGGGGGAGAACACTGAAGCTTTCTTT
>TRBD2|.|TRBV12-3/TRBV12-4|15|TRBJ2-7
CASSLSREGTYEQYF
TGTGCCAGCAGTTTATCGCGGGAGGGGACCTACGAGCAGTACTTC
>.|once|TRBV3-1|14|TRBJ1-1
CASSHGRRGTEAFF
TGTGCCAGCAGCCACGGGAGACGGGGCACTGAAGCTTTCTTT
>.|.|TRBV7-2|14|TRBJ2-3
CASSLQGGVHTQYF
TGTGCCAGCAGCTTACAGGGGGGTGTTCATACGCAGTATTTT
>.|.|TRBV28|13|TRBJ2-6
CASMWSGANVLTF
TGTGCCAGCATGTGGTCTGGGGCCAACGTCCTGACTTTC
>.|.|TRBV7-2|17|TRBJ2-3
CASSARGSPTSTDTQYF
TGTGCCAGCAGCGCCCGTGGGTCACCTACTAGCACAGATACGCAGTATTTT